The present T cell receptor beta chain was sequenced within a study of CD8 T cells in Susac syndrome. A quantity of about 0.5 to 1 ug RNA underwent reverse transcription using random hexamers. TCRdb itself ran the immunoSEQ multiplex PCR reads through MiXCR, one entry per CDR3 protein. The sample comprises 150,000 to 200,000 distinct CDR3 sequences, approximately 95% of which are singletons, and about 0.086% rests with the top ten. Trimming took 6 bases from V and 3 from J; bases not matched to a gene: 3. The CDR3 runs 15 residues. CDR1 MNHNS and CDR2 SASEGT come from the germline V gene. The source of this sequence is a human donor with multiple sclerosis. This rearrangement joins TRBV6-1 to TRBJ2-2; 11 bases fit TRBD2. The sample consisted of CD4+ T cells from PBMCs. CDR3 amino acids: CASRRGLADTGELFF. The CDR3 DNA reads TGTGCCAGCAGGAGGGGACTAGCGGACACCGGGGAGCTGTTTTTT.